These 13 T cell receptor beta chains came from one sample sequenced in a study of blood T cell repertoires in COVID-19. Profiled with immunoSEQ multiplex PCR; TCRdb holds only in-frame clones, not every one. This table has about 75,000 clones, roughly 70% appearing once. The specimen was peripheral blood. These receptors were taken from a human donor with acute or convalescent COVID-19. The donor label of this sample is uncertain.

V usage is TRBV7-2 and J usage is TRBJ1-4; D is unresolved. The CDR3 extends over 15 amino acids. Germline values: CDR1 SGHTA, CDR2 FQGNSA. Trimming pared 1 base from V and 8 bases from J, leaving 14 bases between. The chain's CDR3 is CASSLGSSGPEKLFF. The CDR3 DNA reads as TGTGCCAGCAGCTTAGGTAGCTCGGGTCCGGAAAAACTGTTTTTT. Supplemented by reference TRBV7-2 and TRBJ1-4, the full variable domain reads GAGVSQSPSNKVTEKGKDVELRCDPISGHTALYWYRQSLGQGLEFLIYFQGNSAPDKSGLPSDRFSAERTGGSVSTLTIQRTQQEDSAVYLCASSLGSSGPEKLFFGSGTQLSVL.

The V call is TRBV30, the J call TRBJ2-1; TRBD2 agrees at 9 bases. CDR1 and CDR2 (germline): GTSNPN, SVGIG (reference sequence). The CDR3 extends over 15 amino acids. Germline trimming cut 1 base from V and 4 bases from J; bases unmatched to any gene: 5. The CDR3 nucleotides read TGTGCCTGGAGTGGGGCTAGCGGGAAGTACAATGAGCAGTTCTTC. The encoded protein is CAWSGASGKYNEQFF.

In this sample, this clone turned up many times. This rearrangement joins TRBV3-1 (or the pseudogene TRBV3-2) to TRBJ1-5; no clear D gene. Germline V CDR1 and CDR2: LGHDT, YNNKEL (reference sequence). The ends were cut back, 0 bases at V and 5 bases at J, with 14 bases in the middle. There are 16 residues in the CDR3. The CDR3: CASSQEARVCDQPQHF. In nucleotides, the CDR3 is TGTGCCAGCAGCCAAGAAGCCCGGGTTTGCGATCAGCCCCAGCATTTT.

The CDR3 here is CASSMAGTNYNEQFF. The CDR3 DNA sequence: TGTGCCAGTAGTATGGCGGGGACCAACTACAATGAGCAGTTCTTC. The genes are TRBV19 and TRBJ2-1; TRBD2 might be the D (6 bases). Germline V lookup: CDR1 LNHDA, CDR2 SQIVND (reference sequence). This CDR3 contains 15 residues. V shed 3 bases and J shed 3 bases, with 12 bases lying between them.

The chain links TRBV27 to TRBJ1-5, with D tentatively TRBD1 (6 bases). V was trimmed by 2 bases and J by 5 bases, leaving 13 bases between them. Germline CDR1 and CDR2: MNHEY and SMNVEV (reference sequence). This CDR3 comprises 15 residues. The chain's CDR3 is CASSLIGTTDQPQHF. CDR3 bases: TGTGCCAGCAGTTTAATCGGGACAACCGATCAGCCCCAGCATTTT.

This rearrangement joins TRBV24-1 to TRBJ1-2, with D hard to call. The CDR3 length is 12 residues. Germline loops: CDR1 KGHDR, CDR2 SFDVKD. Trimming left V 3 bases short and J 5 bases short, with 6 bases between. The CDR3 DNA is TGTGCCACCAGTGATACGAGGTATGGCTACACCTTC. Amino acids: CATSDTRYGYTF.

The chain employs TRBV11-2 and TRBJ2-3; D unresolved. The length of the CDR3 is 14 residues. The V and J ends lost 1 base and 4 bases respectively, with 9 bases between them. Germline V gene data show CDR1 as SGHAT and CDR2 as FQNNGV. CDR3 amino acids: CASSLVSVADTQYF. Here the CDR3 DNA reads TGTGCCAGCAGCTTAGTCAGCGTAGCAGATACGCAGTATTTT.

A few counts support this clone. This chain connects TRBV7-9 to TRBJ2-5; TRBD1 is a possible D gene (5 bases). Trimming shortened V by 6 bases and J by 2 bases, and 16 bases separated the two germline ends. In germline, CDR1 is SEHNR, CDR2 FQNEAQ (reference sequence). This CDR3 comprises 15 residues. The CDR3, as DNA: TGTGCCAGCAGAGAAACAGGAAAGGGACAAGAGACCCAGTACTTC. This translates into CASRETGKGQETQYF.

V gene TRBV7-8 combines with J gene TRBJ1-1, with D unresolved. Trimming removed 1 base from V and 1 base from J, with 4 bases in between. The CDR3 sequence is 13 residues long. From germline, CDR1 is SGHVS and CDR2 FQNEAQ. In DNA, the CDR3 is TGTGCCAGCAGCTTAGGACAGAACACTGAAGCTTTCTTT. Its translation is CASSLGQNTEAFF.

This clone was counted between two and nine times. The genes are TRBV29-1 and TRBJ1-6; 8 bases are a match to TRBD1. V lost 5 bases and J lost 7; bases outside the gene matches: 4. Germline CDR1 is SQVTM and CDR2 is ANQGSEA. This CDR3 spans 13 amino acids. Written as DNA, the CDR3 is TGCAGCGTTCTCACAGGGGGGAATTCACCCCTCCACTTT. Residues: CSVLTGGNSPLHF.

The CDR3 loop is CATSRDFPQGSEKLFF. The CDR3 region has the DNA TGTGCCACCAGCAGAGATTTTCCCCAGGGCAGTGAAAAACTGTTTTTT. The chain has TRBV15 and TRBJ1-4; possible D gene TRBD1, 5 bases. The germline V gene has CDR1 LNHNV and CDR2 YYDKDF (reference sequence). Trimming stripped 0 bases from V and 7 bases from J, with 15 bases between. The CDR3 has 16 residues.

J is TRBJ2-1 and V is TRBV7-9, with 9 nucleotides matching TRBD2. Germline lookup yields CDR1 SEHNR and CDR2 FQNEAQ (reference sequence). This CDR3 is built from 14 residues. V lost 5 bases and J lost 9; bases outside the gene matches: 8. In DNA, the CDR3 is TGTGCCAGCAGCACGGGACTAGCTCTGGGTGAGCAGTTCTTC. Its protein is CASSTGLALGEQFF. The complete variable domain, with remaining parts taken from reference TRBV7-9 and TRBJ2-1, reads DTGVSQNPRHKITKRGQNVTFRCDPISEHNRLYWYRQTLGQGPEFLTYFQNEAQLEKSRLLSDRFSAERPKGSFSTLEIQRTEQGDSAMYLCASSTGLALGEQFFGPGTRLTVL.

This sequence joins TRBV11-2 and TRBJ2-5; 14 positions agree with TRBD2. Losses at the gene ends were 5 bases for V and 4 bases for J; bases not matched to a gene: 9. Germline V gives CDR1 SGHAT, CDR2 FQNNGV. The CDR3 runs to 17 residues. The CDR3 loop reads CASSLGTSGGMGETQYF. CDR3 sequence (DNA): TGTGCCAGCAGCCTAGGGACTAGCGGGGGCATGGGAGAGACCCAGTACTTC.